Described below is a single T cell receptor beta chain sequence and its context. One entry per CDR3 protein, called by TCRdb with MiXCR from the 5' RACE reads. Of tens of thousands of distinct CDR3 sequences listed, more than 15% are singletons. The record originates from a study of early T cells in non-severe SARS-CoV-2 infection. Across the study: The chains were unpaired, and the sequenced material was bulk RNA from unsorted whole blood.

V lost 8 bases, J lost 0 bases, and 17 bases lay in between. The CDR3 covers 16 residues. The V gene's germline CDR1 is KGHDR and CDR2 SFDVKD. The chain employs TRBV24-1 and TRBJ2-3; D may correspond to TRBD1 or TRBD2 (5 bases each). This TCR derives from an adult who was a healthcare worker with PCR-confirmed SARS-CoV-2 infection or an uninfected control (not recorded which). Sample: whole blood, taken at baseline. CDR3 in amino acids: CATNSPGTASTDTQYF. The CDR3 DNA reads TGTGCCACCAACTCCCCCGGGACCGCGAGCACAGATACGCAGTATTTT.